A selection of T cell receptor beta chains follows, all from one sample in a study of blood T cell repertoires in COVID-19. The repertoire was sequenced with immunoSEQ multiplex PCR; TCRdb's copy has only in-frame clones and lacks some. The data show roughly 54,000 clones, with around 88% seen just once and roughly 2.1% held by the top ten. Sequencing was done on a sample of peripheral blood. These receptor sequences come from a woman between 55 and 75 years old with acute or convalescent COVID-19. CDR3s leave out the opening cysteine and the closing phenylalanine or tryptophan.

TRBV5-5	TRBJ1-3	ASSLSPGGGNTIY
TRBV5-1	TRBJ1-2	ASSPRTGGGNGYT
TRBV30	TRBJ1-2	AWSVTGGNYGYT
TRBV30	TRBJ2-1	AWSKINGMPNNEQF
TRBV19	TRBJ2-7	ASSIGAKNEQY
TRBV9	TRBJ1-4	ASSVGEGKGEKLF
TRBV30	TRBJ1-1	AWSNNRVEAF
TRBV29-1	TRBJ1-1	SVHLNTEAF
TRBV5-8	TRBJ1-2	ASTAGFSYGYT
TRBV6-5	TRBJ1-1	ASSSGQGAEAF
TRBV4-1	TRBJ2-1	ASSQAGSRGKQF
TRBV28	TRBJ1-6	ASSFDSNSPLH
TRBV6-2/TRBV6-3	TRBJ1-1	ASSYPLTDTEAF
TRBV3-1/TRBV3-2	TRBJ1-2	ASSHRTSNYGYT
TRBV6-5	TRBJ1-2	ASSSDPNYGYT
TRBV28	TRBJ1-2	ASRTRTPEHYGYT
TRBV2	TRBJ1-5	ASGGTGYSNQPQH
TRBV28	TRBJ1-1	ASSPRGKLGSEAF
TRBV13	TRBJ2-2	ASSGRTGTGELF
TRBV15	TRBJ1-4	ATSLGRGQSEKLF
TRBV12-3/TRBV12-4	TRBJ1-1	ASSSQVETEAF
TRBV11-3	TRBJ2-5	ASSQGPGETQY